The T cell receptor (beta chain) under discussion was sequenced for a study of blood T cell repertoires in COVID-19. Study-level background: Sites across the United States, Italy and Spain contributed samples from acute and convalescent COVID-19. From T cells, B-cell-depleted T cells, or PBMCs came the material, which was cDNA or gDNA.

In the original analysis: By means of reference gene primer amplification, nucleated cell counts were estimated. The assay was immunoSEQ multiplex PCR, and TCRdb's table has in-frame clones only and misses some. The V and J calls and clone size are taken from that table; D and trimming were inferred from the DNA. The sample includes 130,000 or so clones, roughly 69% of them seen just once. CDR1 and CDR2 from the germline V gene are SGHRS and YFSETQ. The CDR3 has 14 amino acids. Trimming took off 0 bases at V and 4 bases at J, with 8 bases between the two ends. The rearrangement links TRBV5-1 to TRBJ1-5; D remains ambiguous. The sequence was obtained from a woman between 65 and 79 years old with acute or convalescent COVID-19. The sequenced sample was peripheral blood. The CDR3 DNA reads TGCGCCAGCAGCTTGGACAGCTATAATCAGCCCCAGCATTTT. Translating it yields CASSLDSYNQPQHF. The full variable domain, its missing parts supplied by reference TRBV5-1 and TRBJ1-5, is KAGVTQTPRYLIKTRGQQVTLSCSPISGHRSVSWYQQTPGQGLQFLFEYFSETQRNKGNFPGRFSGRQFSNSRSEMNVSTLELGDSALYLCASSLDSYNQPQHFGDGTRLSIL.